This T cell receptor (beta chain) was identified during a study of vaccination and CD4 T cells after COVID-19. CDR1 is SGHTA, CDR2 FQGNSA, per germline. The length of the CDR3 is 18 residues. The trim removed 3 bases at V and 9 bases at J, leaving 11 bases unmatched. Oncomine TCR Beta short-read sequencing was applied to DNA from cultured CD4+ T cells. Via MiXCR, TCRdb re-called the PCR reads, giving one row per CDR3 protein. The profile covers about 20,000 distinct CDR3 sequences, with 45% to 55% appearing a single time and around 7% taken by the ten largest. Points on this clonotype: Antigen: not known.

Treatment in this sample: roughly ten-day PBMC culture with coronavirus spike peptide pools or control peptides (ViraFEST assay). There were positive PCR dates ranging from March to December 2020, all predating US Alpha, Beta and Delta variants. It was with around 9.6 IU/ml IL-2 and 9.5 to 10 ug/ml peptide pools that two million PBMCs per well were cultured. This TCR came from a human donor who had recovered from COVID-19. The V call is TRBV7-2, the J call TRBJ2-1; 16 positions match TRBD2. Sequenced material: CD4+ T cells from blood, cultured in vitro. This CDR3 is CASSLAGTSGGAGGEQFF. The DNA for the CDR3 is TGTGCCAGCAGCTTGGCCGGGACTAGCGGGGGGGCCGGGGGTGAGCAGTTCTTC.